A single sample is the source of the 15 T cell receptor beta chains below, sequenced in a study of response to subunit inactivated influenza vaccine (dated by TCRdb to 2016 to 2018). Library preparation employed RT-PCR. TCRdb records Illumina HiSeq 2500 as the sequencer. TCRdb cleaned the public reads at Q25 with fastp, built clones with MiXCR and kept in-frame beta chains. Every CDR3 protein is listed once, alongside the most common genes and DNA of its rows. Within this sample are a few hundred thousand distinct CDR3 sequences, with roughly an eighth of them counted one time only. The ten largest clonotypes hold 7.8% of the sample. Sequences were derived from non-naive T cells sorted from PBMCs, sampled around 15 days before vaccination. Sample cell subset or site, as interpreted from the label and publication: memory T cell fraction. Every receptor here comes from a man aged 50 to 59 who received an inactivated influenza vaccine. Donor details come from another sample of the same person, matched by shared clones.

The rearrangement links TRBV5-1 to TRBJ2-7, with D possibly matching TRBD1 (6 bases). The V and J ends lost 0 bases and 3 bases respectively, with 13 bases between them. This CDR3 spans 15 amino acids. CDR1 and CDR2 from the germline V gene are SGHRS and YFSETQ. The CDR3 DNA reads as TGCGCCAGCAGCTTGGCCCCAGGGGAATTCTACGAGCAGTACTTC. Translating gives CASSLAPGEFYEQYF.

This chain uses TRBV6-1 with TRBJ2-1, with D possibly TRBD1 on 5 matching bases. V lost 6 bases to trimming and J lost 0 bases, with 12 bases between them. This CDR3 spans 15 amino acids. Germline V gene data show CDR1 as MNHNS and CDR2 as SASEGT. The CDR3 region has the DNA TGTGCCAGCAGGGCAACAGGAAGCTCCTACAATGAGCAGTTCTTC. Its translation is CASRATGSSYNEQFF.

Ten or more counts support this clonotype. The chain joins TRBV10-3 to TRBJ1-4; no clear D. Between the trimmed V and J ends, which lost 1 base and 1 base, there was a span of 13 bases. This CDR3 has 17 amino acids. Germline V gene data show CDR1 as ENHRY and CDR2 as SYGVKD. The CDR3 reads CAISEFRGRGTNEKLFF. The CDR3 DNA sequence: TGTGCCATCAGTGAGTTCAGAGGACGGGGAACTAATGAAAAACTGTTTTTT.

This chain uses TRBV7-9 with TRBJ2-2; perhaps TRBD1 as D (5 bases). Looked up from germline, CDR1 is SEHNR and CDR2 is FQNEAQ (reference sequence). This CDR3 is built from 14 residues. Between the trimmed V and J ends, which lost 1 base and 4 bases, there was a span of 7 bases. DNA for the CDR3: TGTGCCAGCAGCTTAGAAGGGGCCACCGGGGAGCTGTTTTTT. Translated: CASSLEGATGELFF.

This clonotype was observed a handful of times. This chain uses TRBV11-2 with TRBJ2-7; TRBD2 agrees at 9 bases. The CDR3 is 18 residues long. The germline V gene has CDR1 SGHAT and CDR2 FQNNGV. The ends lost 5 bases at V and 0 bases at J; junction bases unmatched: 14. The CDR3 coding sequence is TGTGCCAGCAGCCGATTTCCCATAGCGGGAGATCGCTCCTACGAGCAGTACTTC. This codes for CASSRFPIAGDRSYEQYF.

There are a few counts of this clonotype. The J gene is TRBJ2-3, the V gene TRBV11-2; TRBD2 matches at 7 bases. Unmatched junction bases numbered 14, after V lost 6 bases and J lost 2 bases. Germline V CDR1 and CDR2: SGHAT, FQNNGV. This CDR3 is built from 17 residues. The CDR3 coding sequence is TGTGCCAGCAGGGTAGGCGGGCAGCGGGGCCACACAGATACGCAGTATTTT. Translation gives CASRVGGQRGHTDTQYF.

This clonotype has more than one count but fewer than ten. This chain joins TRBV5-1 and TRBJ2-5, with D possibly being TRBD1 (6 bases). This CDR3 has 15 amino acids. V was clipped by 4 bases and J by 0 bases, with 13 bases between them. Germline loops: CDR1 SGHRS, CDR2 YFSETQ. The CDR3 DNA reads TGCGCCAGCAGCACGCGGACAGCCTACCAAGAGACCCAGTACTTC. Translated: CASSTRTAYQETQYF.

This clonotype was recorded a few times. The chain is built from TRBV20-1 and TRBJ2-5, with 8 positions matching TRBD1. V gave up 1 base and J gave up 5 bases; unmatched junction bases: 6. Looked up from germline, CDR1 is DFQATT and CDR2 is SNEGSKA (reference sequence). The CDR3 is 14 residues long. The CDR3 is CSARGDRTQETQYF. The CDR3 DNA reads as TGCAGTGCTAGAGGGGACAGGACGCAGGAGACCCAGTACTTC.

This clonotype was seen a handful of times. The rearrangement joins TRBV4-1 to TRBJ1-2; 7 bases map to TRBD1. V gave up 5 bases and J gave up 2 bases; unmatched junction bases: 5. Germline CDR1 reads MGHRA; CDR2 reads YSYEKL. This CDR3 is 14 amino acids long. The DNA of the CDR3 is TGCGCCAGCAGCTACTCGACAGGGAACTATGGCTACACCTTC. Its protein product is CASSYSTGNYGYTF.

This clonotype came up many times. The rearrangement uses TRBV6-1 and TRBJ1-6; a weak D match, TRBD1 (6 bases). Trimming pared 8 bases from V and 9 bases from J, leaving 11 bases between. CDR1 is MNHNS, CDR2 SASEGT, per germline. This CDR3 has 12 amino acids. The CDR3 loop is CASQGRASPLHF. The DNA for the CDR3 is TGTGCCAGCCAGGGGAGGGCTTCACCCCTCCACTTT.

This clonotype was seen more than once but under ten times. CDR3 sequence (DNA): TGTGCCAGCAGCTACACAGGGGCCACGTTATTGAATGAGCAGTTCTTC. This codes for CASSYTGATLLNEQFF. The chain carries TRBV5-5 and TRBJ2-1; 7 positions match TRBD1. CDR1 SGHKS and CDR2 YYEKEE come from the germline V gene (reference sequence). J gave up 7 bases and V 3 bases, and 13 bases lay outside the gene matches. There are 16 residues in the CDR3.

This clonotype was detected only a few times. The genes are TRBV20-1 and TRBJ2-7; 10 positions match TRBD1. Looked up from germline, CDR1 is DFQATT and CDR2 is SNEGSKA (reference sequence). The CDR3 length is 13 residues. V gave up 3 bases and J gave up 11 bases; unmatched junction bases: 10. The CDR3 coding sequence is TGCAGTGCTAGCTCGGGGACAGGGGCGGGGGAGTACTTC. This codes for CSASSGTGAGEYF.

The chain is built from TRBV28 and TRBJ2-1, with 7 bases matching TRBD2. Germline values: CDR1 MDHEN, CDR2 SYDVKM. CDR3 length equals 16 residues. Trimming cost V 8 bases and J 8 bases; bases outside gene matches: 18. For the CDR3, the DNA is TGTGCCAGCTCCAACCCCGGCGGGGGATTCAAAGATGAGCAGTTCTTC. Protein sequence: CASSNPGGGFKDEQFF.

This clonotype was seen a handful of times. The chain is built from TRBV2 and TRBJ1-1; 10 positions match TRBD1. This CDR3 is built from 15 residues. Germline CDR1 is SNHLY and CDR2 is FYNNEI. After removal of 3 bases from V and 5 bases from J, the junction contained 6 bases not matched to a gene. CDR3 sequence: CASSDDRGRVTEAFF. Here the CDR3 DNA reads TGTGCCAGCAGTGACGACAGGGGGCGCGTTACTGAAGCTTTCTTT.

This chain uses TRBV6-1 with TRBJ1-2; no reliable D call. Germline CDR1 is MNHNS and CDR2 is SASEGT. V was cut by 3 bases and J by 2 bases, with 10 bases left in between. This CDR3 has 14 residues. CDR3 amino acids: CASSDGRLNYGYTF. CDR3 DNA: TGTGCCAGCAGTGATGGCAGACTAAACTATGGCTACACCTTC.